This T cell receptor beta chain appears in the sequencing data of a study of shared clonotypes between healthy human individuals. Germline V lookup: CDR1 MNHEY, CDR2 SMNVEV (reference sequence). The CDR3 runs to 15 residues. Repertoires were generated with immunoSEQ multiplex PCR, while TCRdb's copy carries only in-frame clones and drops some. Seen here are some 2,100,000 clones, roughly 95% observed once, and the top ten hold around 0.13%. Both subsets, CD45RA+ naive and CD45RA-negative memory, were split from the CD4+ cells. This clone was seen once. Its antigen is unidentified. One end of the junction is discordant with germline, which a read error may explain. The study, taken as a whole, reports: Depth of sequencing was expected to influence donor clonotype sharing.

The chain joins TRBV27 to TRBJ2-2; TRBD1 matches 7 bases. The sequenced sample consisted of naive CD4+ T cells sorted from blood. The subset is: CD45RA+ positively selected. The TCR was taken from a man between 18 and 35 years old in good health. The CDR3 spells CASSLSRDRTGELFF. The CDR3 nucleotides read TGTGCCAGCAGTCTATCCCGGGACAGAACCGGGGAGCTGTTTTTT.